A selection of T cell receptor beta chains follows, all from one sample in a study of response to subunit inactivated influenza vaccine. TCRdb ran MiXCR on the RT-PCR reads and lists one entry per CDR3 protein. This sample has more than 600,000 distinct CDR3 sequences, with 18% found just once. The specimen comprised PBMCs from blood, sampled approximately 5 days after vaccination. The receptors come from a man aged 50 to 60 who received an inactivated influenza vaccine. CDR3s leave out the opening cysteine and the closing phenylalanine or tryptophan. Each record gives: J gene, D gene, V gene, CDR3 protein. D genes are given only for firm matches.

J gene: TRBJ1-5; D gene: .; V gene: TRBV12-3/TRBV12-4; CDR3 protein: ASSKGPNSNQPQH
J gene: TRBJ2-4; D gene: .; V gene: TRBV11-3; CDR3 protein: ASSANVRWSLAKNIQY
J gene: TRBJ2-3; D gene: TRBD1; V gene: TRBV5-1; CDR3 protein: ASSLIGTGDPGTDTQY
J gene: TRBJ2-1; D gene: TRBD2; V gene: TRBV5-1; CDR3 protein: ASRPPSGEYNEQF
J gene: TRBJ2-6; D gene: TRBD1; V gene: TRBV28; CDR3 protein: ASRSGQGPVGANVLT
J gene: TRBJ1-2; D gene: .; V gene: TRBV15; CDR3 protein: ATSRHLGGYT
J gene: TRBJ2-1; D gene: .; V gene: TRBV7-9; CDR3 protein: ASTPGARYNEQF
J gene: TRBJ1-1; D gene: TRBD1; V gene: TRBV7-9; CDR3 protein: ASSYRTGGGFEAF
J gene: TRBJ2-7; D gene: .; V gene: TRBV12-3/TRBV12-4; CDR3 protein: ASSSYGTELNYEQY
J gene: TRBJ1-2; D gene: .; V gene: TRBV5-1; CDR3 protein: ASSLDNPGNGYT
J gene: TRBJ2-7; D gene: .; V gene: TRBV3-1; CDR3 protein: ASSQPTGREQY
J gene: TRBJ1-4; D gene: .; V gene: TRBV10-3; CDR3 protein: AISGGDTYEKLF
J gene: TRBJ2-3; D gene: .; V gene: TRBV7-9; CDR3 protein: ASSPDWQAESTDTQY
J gene: TRBJ2-1; D gene: TRBD2; V gene: TRBV29-1; CDR3 protein: SVDIIPIAGGYNEQF
J gene: TRBJ2-7; D gene: .; V gene: TRBV10-3; CDR3 protein: AISGEGGSYEQY
J gene: TRBJ2-1; D gene: .; V gene: TRBV7-3; CDR3 protein: ASSLGTLGEQF
J gene: TRBJ2-2; D gene: .; V gene: TRBV20-1; CDR3 protein: SARGVNTGELF
J gene: TRBJ2-7; D gene: .; V gene: TRBV3-1; CDR3 protein: ASSQVTTGPYEQY
J gene: TRBJ1-1; D gene: TRBD1; V gene: TRBV5-5; CDR3 protein: ASSWGQGAGTEAF
J gene: TRBJ2-1; D gene: TRBD2; V gene: TRBV4-3; CDR3 protein: ASSHNRGGSSYNEQF
J gene: TRBJ2-2; D gene: .; V gene: TRBV12-3/TRBV12-4; CDR3 protein: ASRKTGRGTGELF
J gene: TRBJ2-3; D gene: TRBD1; V gene: TRBV12-3/TRBV12-4; CDR3 protein: ASSLVGGADTQY
J gene: TRBJ2-7; D gene: TRBD1; V gene: TRBV6-1; CDR3 protein: ASSKDRGTYEQY
J gene: TRBJ2-2; D gene: .; V gene: TRBV20-1; CDR3 protein: SARGTSNTGELF
J gene: TRBJ1-3; D gene: TRBD1; V gene: TRBV5-6; CDR3 protein: ASSFWTGRNTIY
J gene: TRBJ2-3; D gene: TRBD2; V gene: TRBV20-1; CDR3 protein: SAPPGTRTFADTQY
J gene: TRBJ2-5; D gene: TRBD2; V gene: TRBV10-3; CDR3 protein: ATHGGGTFQETQY
J gene: TRBJ2-7; D gene: .; V gene: TRBV20-1; CDR3 protein: SARLRGNYEQY
J gene: TRBJ2-7; D gene: .; V gene: TRBV6-2/TRBV6-3; CDR3 protein: ASSYSPDTSYEQY
J gene: TRBJ1-2; D gene: .; V gene: TRBV20-1; CDR3 protein: SARSGMTLYGYT
J gene: TRBJ2-7; D gene: .; V gene: TRBV13; CDR3 protein: ASSAPGTSGYEQY
J gene: TRBJ2-5; D gene: .; V gene: TRBV24-1; CDR3 protein: ATSDPYQETQY
J gene: TRBJ2-5; D gene: .; V gene: TRBV12-3/TRBV12-4; CDR3 protein: ASAWGQETQY
J gene: TRBJ2-6; D gene: .; V gene: TRBV6-1; CDR3 protein: ASSHGRFSGANVLT
J gene: TRBJ2-3; D gene: TRBD1; V gene: TRBV6-2/TRBV6-3; CDR3 protein: ASRAGTGGQDTQY
J gene: TRBJ2-5; D gene: .; V gene: TRBV6-5; CDR3 protein: ASSYGEGGQETQY
J gene: TRBJ1-1; D gene: .; V gene: TRBV29-1; CDR3 protein: SVKGQANTEAF
J gene: TRBJ2-5; D gene: TRBD2; V gene: TRBV6-5; CDR3 protein: ASSYWGLAGGRAETQY
J gene: TRBJ2-3; D gene: .; V gene: TRBV20-1; CDR3 protein: SPDGGAGTDTQY
J gene: TRBJ1-1; D gene: TRBD1; V gene: TRBV4-1; CDR3 protein: ASSPDRGQNTEAF
J gene: TRBJ1-4; D gene: .; V gene: TRBV11-2; CDR3 protein: ASSWASTNEKLF
J gene: TRBJ2-1; D gene: .; V gene: TRBV29-1; CDR3 protein: SVPKNNEQF
J gene: TRBJ2-7; D gene: TRBD1; V gene: TRBV5-1; CDR3 protein: ASSLSWDRSYEQY
J gene: TRBJ2-5; D gene: .; V gene: TRBV20-1; CDR3 protein: SARGLDLGTQY
J gene: TRBJ2-7; D gene: TRBD1; V gene: TRBV7-2; CDR3 protein: ASSRRTGDYEQY
J gene: TRBJ2-1; D gene: TRBD1; V gene: TRBV7-2; CDR3 protein: ASSLGQGVYNEQF
J gene: TRBJ2-5; D gene: TRBD1; V gene: TRBV7-2; CDR3 protein: ASSQPGGLETQY
J gene: TRBJ2-3; D gene: .; V gene: TRBV10-3; CDR3 protein: AISDRSSGTDTQY